This T cell receptor beta chain was sequenced in a study of cytomegalovirus exposure and HLA in healthy donors. Study findings and constraints: Some 17,000 TCR beta sequences were associated with HLA alleles at 0.05 false discovery rate in a later analysis. Roughly even sequencing depth across donors was the assumption behind the presence/absence analyses. Evidence from a later analysis indicated that most CMV-associated TCR beta chains looked HLA-restricted. The authors considered a cluster of highly shared sequence variants likely to be a sequencing artifact.

Researchers ran the PCR with 60 Vbeta and 13 Jbeta primers. Generated by immunoSEQ multiplex PCR, the TCRdb table keeps only in-frame clones and is missing some. Of about 130,000 clones listed, 80% to 90% are singletons. Trimming took off 4 bases at V and 9 bases at J, with 13 bases between the two ends. Germline V lookup: CDR1 MGHRA, CDR2 YSYEKL. The CDR3 totals 13 residues. Comments on this clone: Its target is not known.

Sequencing was carried out using PBMCs. This rearrangement joins TRBV4-1 to TRBJ2-4; unclear D gene. This TCR was recovered from a woman under 30 in good health and CMV-seropositive. CDR3 DNA: TGCGCCAGCAGCCTATCCGGCGGTAGCATTCAGTACTTC. Protein product: CASSLSGGSIQYF.